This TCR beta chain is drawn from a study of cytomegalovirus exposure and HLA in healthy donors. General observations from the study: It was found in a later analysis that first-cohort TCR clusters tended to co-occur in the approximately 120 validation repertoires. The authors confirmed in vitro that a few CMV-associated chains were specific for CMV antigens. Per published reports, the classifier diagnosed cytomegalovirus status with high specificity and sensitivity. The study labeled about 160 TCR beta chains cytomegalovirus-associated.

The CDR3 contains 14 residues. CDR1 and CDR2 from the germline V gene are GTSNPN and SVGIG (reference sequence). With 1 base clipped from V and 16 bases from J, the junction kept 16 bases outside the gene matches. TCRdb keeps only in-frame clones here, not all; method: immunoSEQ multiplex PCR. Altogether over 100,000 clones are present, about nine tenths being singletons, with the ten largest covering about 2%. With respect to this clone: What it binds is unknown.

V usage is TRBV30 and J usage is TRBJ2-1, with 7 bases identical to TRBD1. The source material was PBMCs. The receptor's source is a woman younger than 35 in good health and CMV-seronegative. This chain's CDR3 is CAWSEGRGFDECFF. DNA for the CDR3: TGTGCCTGGAGTGAGGGCAGGGGGTTCGATGAGTGCTTCTTC.